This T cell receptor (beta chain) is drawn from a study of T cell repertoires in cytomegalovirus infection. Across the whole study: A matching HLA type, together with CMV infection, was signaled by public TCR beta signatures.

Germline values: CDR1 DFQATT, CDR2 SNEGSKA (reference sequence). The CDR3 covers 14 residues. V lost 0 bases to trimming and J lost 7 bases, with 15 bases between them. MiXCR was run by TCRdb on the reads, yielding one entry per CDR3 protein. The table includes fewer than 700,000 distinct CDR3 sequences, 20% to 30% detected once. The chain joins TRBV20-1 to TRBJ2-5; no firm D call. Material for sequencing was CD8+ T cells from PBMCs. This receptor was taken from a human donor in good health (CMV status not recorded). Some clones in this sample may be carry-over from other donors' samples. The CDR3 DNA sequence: TGCAGTGCTAGAGATAAGAAAGCCAAAGGGACCCAGTACTTC. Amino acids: CSARDKKAKGTQYF.